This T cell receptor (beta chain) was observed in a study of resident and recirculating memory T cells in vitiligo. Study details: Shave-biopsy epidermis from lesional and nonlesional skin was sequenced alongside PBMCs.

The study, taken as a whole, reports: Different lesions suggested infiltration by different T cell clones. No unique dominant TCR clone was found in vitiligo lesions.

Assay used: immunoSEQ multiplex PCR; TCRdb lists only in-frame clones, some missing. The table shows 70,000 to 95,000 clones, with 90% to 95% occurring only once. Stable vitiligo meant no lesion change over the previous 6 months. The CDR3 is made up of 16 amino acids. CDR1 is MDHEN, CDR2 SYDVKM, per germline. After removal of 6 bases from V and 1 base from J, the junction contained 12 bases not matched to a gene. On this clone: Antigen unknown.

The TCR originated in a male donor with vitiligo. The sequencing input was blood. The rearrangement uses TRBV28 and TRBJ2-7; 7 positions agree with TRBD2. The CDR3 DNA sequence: TGTGCCAGCAGCTTCGGCGGCGAGCGGGGATCCTACGAGCAGTACTTC. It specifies CASSFGGERGSYEQYF.